These 3 T cell receptor beta chains originate from one sample sequenced in a study of T cells in tuberculosis. Regarding time point: new active TB diagnosis, blood taken before or within 7 days of starting treatment. Here immunoSEQ multiplex PCR was the method, and the copy in TCRdb shows in-frame clones only, minus some. The table lists tens of thousands of clones, nearly 95% of them singletons, with around 1.4% in the top ten. The sequencing here drew on PBMCs, taken at tuberculosis diagnosis. These receptors were taken from an adult with tuberculosis.

The CDR3 DNA sequence: TGTGCCAGCAGCTTAGCGGCCGGGAGGAGGACAGATACGCAGTATTTT. As protein: CASSLAAGRRTDTQYF. The chain combines TRBV7-9 with TRBJ2-3, with 7 bases identical to TRBD2. Germline values: CDR1 SEHNR, CDR2 FQNEAQ (reference sequence). This CDR3 is 16 amino acids long. V lost 0 bases, J lost 3 bases, and 6 bases stayed unmatched.

The chain joins TRBV5-8 to TRBJ2-3; D may be TRBD2 (5 bases). The V gene lost 0 bases and the J gene lost 4 bases, with 15 bases spanning the gap. The germline gives CDR1 SGHTS, CDR2 YDEGEE. The CDR3 totals 16 residues. For the CDR3, the DNA is TGTGCCAGCAGCTTGGTCCGTGGGAGTGTCTCAGATACGCAGTATTTT. This translates into CASSLVRGSVSDTQYF.

The V gene is TRBV28, the J gene TRBJ2-5; 9 bases map to TRBD2. With V trimmed by 5 bases and J by 5 bases, 3 bases remained unmatched. Germline CDR1 reads MDHEN; CDR2 reads SYDVKM. The CDR3 sequence is 13 residues long. This chain's CDR3 is CASSLGTSETQYF. CDR3 sequence (DNA): TGTGCCAGCAGTCTAGGGACTAGCGAGACCCAGTACTTC. Filled out from reference TRBV28 and TRBJ2-5, the complete variable domain reads DVKVTQSSRYLVKRTGEKVFLECVQDMDHENMFWYRQDPGLGLRLIYFSYDVKMKEKGDIPEGYSVSREKKERFSLILESASTNQTSMYLCASSLGTSETQYFGPGTRLLVL.